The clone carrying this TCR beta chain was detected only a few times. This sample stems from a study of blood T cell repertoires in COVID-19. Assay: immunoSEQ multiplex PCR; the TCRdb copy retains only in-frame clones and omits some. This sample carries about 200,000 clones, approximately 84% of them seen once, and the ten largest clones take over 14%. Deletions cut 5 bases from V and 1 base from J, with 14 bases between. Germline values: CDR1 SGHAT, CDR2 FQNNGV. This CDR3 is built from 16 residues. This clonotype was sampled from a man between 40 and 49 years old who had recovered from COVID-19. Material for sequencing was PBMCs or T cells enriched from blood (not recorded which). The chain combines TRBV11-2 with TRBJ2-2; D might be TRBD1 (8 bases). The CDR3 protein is CASSNTGGVNTGELFF. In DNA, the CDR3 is TGTGCCAGCAGCAATACAGGGGGGGTGAACACCGGGGAGCTGTTTTTT.